The 10 T cell receptor beta chains presented below share a single source sample, sequenced in a study of early T cells in non-severe SARS-CoV-2 infection (dated by TCRdb to the early 2020s). The library was built by means of 5' RACE. Sequencing took place on a NextSeq 500. TCRdb reprocessing: public reads trimmed at Q25 with fastp, clones called with MiXCR, in-frame beta chains kept. Each CDR3 protein gets just one entry, which takes the most common genes and DNA from the rows behind it. Within this sample are about 77,000 distinct CDR3 sequences, with 9% to 15% of them counted one time only. The ten most abundant clones make up roughly 15% of the sample. The sequenced sample was whole blood, obtained at baseline. The receptors here all came from an adult who was a healthcare worker with PCR-confirmed SARS-CoV-2 infection or an uninfected control (not recorded which). The donor label of this sample is uncertain.

This chain connects TRBV2 to TRBJ1-6; no firm D call. The CDR3 length is 11 residues. Germline CDR1 SNHLY, CDR2 FYNNEI. Trimming stripped 3 bases from V and 17 bases from J, with 11 bases between. CDR3 amino acids: CASSDYSEVHF. The CDR3 nucleotides read TGTGCCAGCAGTGATTACAGCGAGGTCCACTTT.

This clonotype was detected many times. The chain recombines TRBV15 with TRBJ2-1; no clear D gene. V was trimmed by 5 bases and J by 2 bases, leaving 16 bases between them. The CDR3 contains 16 residues. CDR1 and CDR2 (germline): LNHNV, YYDKDF (reference sequence). CDR3 sequence: CATSPRGSSTYNEQFF. DNA for the CDR3: TGTGCCACCAGCCCAAGAGGTAGCTCCACCTACAATGAGCAGTTCTTC.

This clonotype showed up many times. This chain's CDR3 is CASSLWTSTEAFF. CDR3 nucleotide sequence: TGTGCCAGCAGTCTTTGGACTAGCACTGAAGCTTTCTTT. This chain joins TRBV27 and TRBJ1-1; D is undetermined. The V gene's germline CDR1 is MNHEY and CDR2 SMNVEV (reference sequence). V lost 5 bases and J 4 bases, leaving 11 bases between the germline ends. This CDR3 contains 13 residues.

This clonotype came up a few times. The chain combines TRBV11-2 with TRBJ2-7, with TRBD2 matching over 9 bases. Germline-derived CDR1 and CDR2 are SGHAT and FQNNGV. This CDR3 is 15 amino acids long. V was pared by 5 bases and J by 1 base, with 6 bases of the junction left unmatched. The CDR3 region has the DNA TGTGCCAGCAGCCCCGTAGCGGGGGCGTCCTACGAGCAGTACTTC. Translation: CASSPVAGASYEQYF. The complete variable domain, with remaining parts taken from reference TRBV11-2 and TRBJ2-7, reads EAGVAQSPRYKIIEKRQSVAFWCNPISGHATLYWYQQILGQGPKLLIQFQNNGVVDDSQLPKDRFSAERLKGVDSTLKIQPAKLEDSAVYLCASSPVAGASYEQYFGPGTRLTVT.

Many counts were recorded for this clonotype. The J gene is TRBJ1-1, the V gene TRBV29-1; D is undetermined. CDR1 is SQVTM and CDR2 is ANQGSEA in the germline V gene. The CDR3 is 13 amino acids. Trimming stripped 5 bases from V and 0 bases from J, with 10 bases between. The CDR3 is CSVRNALNTEAFF. CDR3 DNA: TGCAGCGTTCGGAATGCCCTGAACACTGAAGCTTTCTTT.

The table lists this clonotype with a few counts. This chain connects TRBV21-1 to TRBJ2-4; TRBD2 is the table's D call and was not checked against the DNA. TRBV21-1 has pseudogene status. This CDR3 spans 15 amino acids. The CDR3, as DNA: TGTGCCAGCAGCAAAGGTTGCGGAGGGAAAAACATTCAGTACTTC. Translated, it gives CASSKGCGGKNIQYF.

This clonotype appeared a few times. The J gene is TRBJ2-5, the V gene TRBV4-2; D is possibly TRBD1 (6 bases). CDR1 is LGHNA, CDR2 YNFKEQ, per germline. This CDR3 is built from 16 residues. V lost 0 bases, J lost 1 base, and 12 bases lay in between. The CDR3 sequence: CASSQEQGNLQETQYF. CDR3 nucleotide sequence: TGTGCCAGCAGCCAAGAACAGGGTAACCTCCAAGAGACCCAGTACTTC.

The chain joins TRBV19 to TRBJ2-3; D gene unclear. V shed 6 bases and J shed 0 bases, with 10 bases lying between them. The CDR3 consists of 14 residues. Germline lookup yields CDR1 LNHDA and CDR2 SQIVND (reference sequence). CDR3 loop: CASRRTVSTDTQYF. For the CDR3, the DNA is TGTGCCAGTAGGAGGACGGTGAGCACAGATACGCAGTATTTT.

This rearrangement joins TRBV7-6 to TRBJ2-5, with TRBD2 as a possible D gene (5 bases). Germline V gene lookup returns CDR1 SGHVS and CDR2 FNYEAQ. CDR3 length: 14 residues. V lost 4 bases, J lost 8 bases, and 17 bases lay in between. The CDR3: CASSSSGPGLTQYF. CDR3 sequence (DNA): TGTGCCAGCAGCTCTAGTGGGCCGGGATTAACCCAGTACTTC.

The V and J genes are TRBV27 and TRBJ1-5; the match to TRBD1 covers 7 bases. The V segment lost 5 bases and the J segment 2 bases; nucleotides outside the gene matches: 9. Germline V lookup: CDR1 MNHEY, CDR2 SMNVEV (reference sequence). The CDR3 is 16 amino acids. The DNA for the CDR3 is TGTGCCAGCAGTACATACAGGGGTAGGGGCAATCAGCCCCAGCATTTT. It codes for CASSTYRGRGNQPQHF.